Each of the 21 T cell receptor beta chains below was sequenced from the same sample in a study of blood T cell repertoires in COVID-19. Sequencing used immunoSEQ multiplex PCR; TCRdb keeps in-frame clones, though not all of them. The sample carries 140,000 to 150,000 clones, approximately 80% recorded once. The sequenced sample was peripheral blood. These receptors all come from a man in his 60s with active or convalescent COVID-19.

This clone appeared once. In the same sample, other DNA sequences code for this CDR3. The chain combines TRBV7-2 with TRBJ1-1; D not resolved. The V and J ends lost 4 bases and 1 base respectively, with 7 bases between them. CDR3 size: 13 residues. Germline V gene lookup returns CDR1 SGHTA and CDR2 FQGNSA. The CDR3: CASSSYSNTEAFF. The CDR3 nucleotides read TGTGCCAGCAGCTCCTATTCGAACACTGAAGCTTTCTTT. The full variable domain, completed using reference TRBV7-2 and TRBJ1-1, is GAGVSQSPSNKVTEKGKDVELRCDPISGHTALYWYRQSLGQGLEFLIYFQGNSAPDKSGLPSDRFSAERTGGSVSTLTIQRTQQEDSAVYLCASSSYSNTEAFFGQGTRLTVV.

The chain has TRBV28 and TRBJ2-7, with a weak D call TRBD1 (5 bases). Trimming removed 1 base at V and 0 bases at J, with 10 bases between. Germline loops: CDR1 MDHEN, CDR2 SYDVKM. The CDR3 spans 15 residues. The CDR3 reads CASSLFQGASYEQYV. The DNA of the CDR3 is TGTGCCAGCAGTTTATTCCAGGGTGCCTCCTACGAGCAGTACGTC.

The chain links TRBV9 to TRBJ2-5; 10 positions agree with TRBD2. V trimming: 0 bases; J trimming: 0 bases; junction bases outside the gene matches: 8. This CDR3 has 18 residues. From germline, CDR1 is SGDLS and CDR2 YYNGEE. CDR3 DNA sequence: TGTGCCAGCAGCGTAGCGAAGCGGGAGGGACAGTACCAAGAGACCCAGTACTTC. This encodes CASSVAKREGQYQETQYF. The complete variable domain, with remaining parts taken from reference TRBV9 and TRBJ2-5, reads DSGVTQTPKHLITATGQRVTLRCSPRSGDLSVYWYQQSLDQGLQFLIQYYNGEERAKGNILERFSAQQFPDLHSELNLSSLELGDSALYFCASSVAKREGQYQETQYFGPGTRLLVL.

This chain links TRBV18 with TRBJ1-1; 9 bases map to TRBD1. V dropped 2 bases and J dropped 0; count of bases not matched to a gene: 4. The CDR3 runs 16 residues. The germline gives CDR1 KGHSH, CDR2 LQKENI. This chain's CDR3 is CASSPGTGFLNTEAFF. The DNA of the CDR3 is TGTGCCAGCTCACCAGGGACAGGGTTTCTGAACACTGAAGCTTTCTTT.

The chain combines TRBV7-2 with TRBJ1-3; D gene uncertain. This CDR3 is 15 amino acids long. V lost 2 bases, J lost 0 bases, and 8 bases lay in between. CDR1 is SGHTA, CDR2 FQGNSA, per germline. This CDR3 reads CASSLSDTSGNTIYF. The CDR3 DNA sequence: TGTGCCAGCAGCTTATCAGACACCTCTGGAAACACCATATATTTT.

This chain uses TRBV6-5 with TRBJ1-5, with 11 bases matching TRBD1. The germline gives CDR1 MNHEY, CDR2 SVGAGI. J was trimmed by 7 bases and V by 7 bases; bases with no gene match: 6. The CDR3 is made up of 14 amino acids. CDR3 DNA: TGTGCCAGCATCCGGGACAGGGGGGTCCAGCCCCAGCATTTT. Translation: CASIRDRGVQPQHF.

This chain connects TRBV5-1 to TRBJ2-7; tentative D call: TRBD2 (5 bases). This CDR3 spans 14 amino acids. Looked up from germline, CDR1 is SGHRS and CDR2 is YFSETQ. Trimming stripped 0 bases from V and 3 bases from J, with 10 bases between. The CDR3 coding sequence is TGCGCCAGCAGCTTGGTGGGAGCCCGCTACGAGCAGTACTTC. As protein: CASSLVGARYEQYF.

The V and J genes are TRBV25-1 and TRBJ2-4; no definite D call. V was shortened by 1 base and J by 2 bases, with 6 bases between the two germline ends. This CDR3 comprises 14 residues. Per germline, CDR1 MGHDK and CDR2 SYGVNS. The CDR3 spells CASSESTSKNIQYF. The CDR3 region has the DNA TGTGCCAGCAGTGAATCAACTTCCAAAAACATTCAGTACTTC.

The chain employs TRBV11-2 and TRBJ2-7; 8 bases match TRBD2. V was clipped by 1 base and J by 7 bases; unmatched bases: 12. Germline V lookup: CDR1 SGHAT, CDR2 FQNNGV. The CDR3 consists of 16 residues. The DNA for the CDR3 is TGTGCCAGCAGCTTAGTCGGGGCGGGAGGCCCAGGGGAGCAGTACGTC. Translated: CASSLVGAGGPGEQYV.

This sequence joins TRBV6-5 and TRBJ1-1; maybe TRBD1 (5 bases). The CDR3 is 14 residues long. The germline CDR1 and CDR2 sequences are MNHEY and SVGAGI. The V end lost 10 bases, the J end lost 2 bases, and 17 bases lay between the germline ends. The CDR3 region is CATLPGRGNTEAFF. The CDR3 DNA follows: TGTGCCACCCTACCCGGGAGGGGAAACACTGAAGCTTTCTTT.

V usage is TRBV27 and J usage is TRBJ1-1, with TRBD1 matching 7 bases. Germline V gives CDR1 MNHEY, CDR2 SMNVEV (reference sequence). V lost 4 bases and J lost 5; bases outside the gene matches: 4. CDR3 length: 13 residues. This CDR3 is CASSSDRATEAFF. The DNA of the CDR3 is TGTGCCAGCAGTTCCGACAGGGCTACTGAAGCTTTCTTT.

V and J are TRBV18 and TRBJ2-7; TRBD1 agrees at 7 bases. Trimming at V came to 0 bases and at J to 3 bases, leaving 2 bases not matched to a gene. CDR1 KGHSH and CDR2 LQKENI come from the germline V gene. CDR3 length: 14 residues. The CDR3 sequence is CASSPPGTDYEQYF. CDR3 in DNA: TGTGCCAGCTCACCACCGGGGACAGACTACGAGCAGTACTTC.

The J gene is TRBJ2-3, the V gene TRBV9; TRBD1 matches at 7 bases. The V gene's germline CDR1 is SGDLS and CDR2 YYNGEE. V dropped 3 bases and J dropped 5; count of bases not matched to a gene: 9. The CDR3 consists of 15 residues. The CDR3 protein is CASSARTGGRDTQYF. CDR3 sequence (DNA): TGTGCCAGCAGCGCCCGGACAGGTGGGAGAGATACGCAGTATTTT.

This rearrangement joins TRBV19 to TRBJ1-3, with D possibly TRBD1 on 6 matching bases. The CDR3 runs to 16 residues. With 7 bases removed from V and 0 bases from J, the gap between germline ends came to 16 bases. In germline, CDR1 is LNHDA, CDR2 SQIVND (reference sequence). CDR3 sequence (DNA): TGTGCCAGTACCGACGACAGGCAGAGCTCTGGAAACACCATATATTTT. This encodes CASTDDRQSSGNTIYF.

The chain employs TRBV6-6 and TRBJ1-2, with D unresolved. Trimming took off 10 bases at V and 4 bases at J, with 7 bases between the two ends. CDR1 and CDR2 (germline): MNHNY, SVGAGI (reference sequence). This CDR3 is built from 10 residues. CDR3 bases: TGTGCCACCTCCTTCTATGGCTACACCTTC. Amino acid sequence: CATSFYGYTF.

The CDR3 bases are TGTGCCAGCAGCCCTAGGACTTCTCGAGTCATGGATACGCAGTATTTT. This encodes CASSPRTSRVMDTQYF. The chain has TRBV7-9 and TRBJ2-3; D perhaps matches TRBD2 (5 bases). V shed 5 bases and J shed 6 bases, with 21 bases lying between them. CDR3 length equals 16 residues. Germline lookup yields CDR1 SEHNR and CDR2 FQNEAQ (reference sequence).

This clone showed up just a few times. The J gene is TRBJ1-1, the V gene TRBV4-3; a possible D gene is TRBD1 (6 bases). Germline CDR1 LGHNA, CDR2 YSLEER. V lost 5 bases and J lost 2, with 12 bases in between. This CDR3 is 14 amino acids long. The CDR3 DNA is TGCGCCAGCAGCTACGACGGGACAAACACTGAAGCTTTCTTT. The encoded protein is CASSYDGTNTEAFF.

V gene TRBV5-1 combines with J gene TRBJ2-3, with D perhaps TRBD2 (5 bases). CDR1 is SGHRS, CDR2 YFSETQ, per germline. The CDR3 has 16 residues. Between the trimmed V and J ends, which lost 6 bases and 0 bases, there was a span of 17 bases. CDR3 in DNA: TGCGCCAGCACCTCCGGTCGGGAAGTAAGCACAGATACGCAGTATTTT. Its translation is CASTSGREVSTDTQYF.

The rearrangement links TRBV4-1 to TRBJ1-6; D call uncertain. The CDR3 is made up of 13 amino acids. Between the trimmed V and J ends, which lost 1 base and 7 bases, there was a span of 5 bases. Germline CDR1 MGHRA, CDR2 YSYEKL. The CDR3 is CASSQVQNSPLHF. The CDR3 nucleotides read TGCGCCAGCAGCCAAGTTCAGAATTCACCCCTCCACTTT.

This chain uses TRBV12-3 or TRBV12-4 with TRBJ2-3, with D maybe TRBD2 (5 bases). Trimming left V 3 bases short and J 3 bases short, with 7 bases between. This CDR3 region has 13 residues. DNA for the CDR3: TGTGCCAGCAGTTTTGGGGAGACAGATACGCAGTATTTT. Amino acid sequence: CASSFGETDTQYF.

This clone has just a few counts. The DNA for the CDR3 is TGTGCCAGCAGCCCACCCCTAAGCGGGATGGTCATTGGTACGCAGTATTTT. Protein product: CASSPPLSGMVIGTQYF. This rearrangement joins TRBV7-9 to TRBJ2-3; 7 nucleotides line up with TRBD2. CDR1 and CDR2 from the germline V gene are SEHNR and FQNEAQ (reference sequence). The CDR3 is 17 residues long. Trimming cost V 5 bases and J 8 bases; bases outside gene matches: 19. Drawing the rest from reference TRBV7-9 and TRBJ2-3, the complete variable domain is DTGVSQNPRHKITKRGQNVTFRCDPISEHNRLYWYRQTLGQGPEFLTYFQNEAQLEKSRLLSDRFSAERPKGSFSTLEIQRTEQGDSAMYLCASSPPLSGMVIGTQYFGPGTRLTVL.